This T cell receptor beta chain appears in the sequencing data of a study of long-term antiretroviral therapy in people with HIV. The assay, immunoSEQ v3.0, was run at survey level. The repertoire was sequenced with immunoSEQ multiplex PCR; TCRdb's copy has only in-frame clones and lacks some. The sample lists roughly 24,000 clones, about 88% occurring once. The germline V gene encodes CDR1 SEHNR and CDR2 FQNEAQ (reference sequence). This CDR3 spans 13 amino acids. V dropped 5 bases and J dropped 9 bases, with 14 bases sitting between them. On this clone itself: Its target is unknown.

Treated in the United States were all of the participants with HIV. Cryopreserved PBMC samples of about 0.95-10 million cells were used for DNA extraction. Study results and caveats: Missing from the dataset were any data on ART adherence, viral resistance or therapy changes. Before ART, certain clones expanded, and these dominated the repertoire at all time points.

This receptor was identified in a man in his fifties or sixties with HIV. Sequences were derived from unsorted PBMCs, sampled 0.6 years after starting antiretroviral therapy. V usage is TRBV7-9 and J usage is TRBJ2-4; tentatively, D is TRBD1 (5 bases). This CDR3 reads CASSPLREIIQYF. CDR3 DNA sequence: TGTGCCAGCAGCCCGCTCAGGGAAATCATTCAGTACTTC.